In its sample, the clone carrying this T cell receptor beta chain was seen a few times. The antigen is unknown. This sample's time point: pre-sensitization, week 0. Treatment denoted: therapeutic diphenylcyclopropenone sensitization with weekly scalp DPC. This entry belongs to a study of human T cells and chemical hapten exposure. TCRdb used MiXCR to reprocess the RACE reads, holding one entry per CDR3 protein. The repertoire holds about 80,000 distinct CDR3 sequences, 14% seen once, with over 3.5% in the top ten. Study outcomes and limitations: Patch test score was positively correlated with the counts of PT1 expanded TCRs. Sensitization with DPC brought no change to TCRs above 1 in 1000 in frequency. There was alopecia in the donors, so their immune response may differ from that of healthy people. Expanded TCRs made up significantly more big CDR3 similarity clusters than controls did.

The material was whole blood, obtained in connection with sensitization to the hapten diphenylcyclopropenone (DPC). The clonotype comes from a woman in her fifties or sixties with alopecia areata. Some clones in this sample may be carry-over from other donors' samples.

The CDR3 DNA is TGTGCCAGCATTTACGGACGTCGCAATCAGCCCCAGCATTTT. This encodes CASIYGRRNQPQHF. The rearrangement joins TRBV28 to TRBJ1-5; no firm D call. Per germline, CDR1 MDHEN and CDR2 SYDVKM. The CDR3 spans 14 residues. Trimming removed 7 bases from V and 2 bases from J, with 12 bases in between.